The text below deals with one TCR beta chain. The antigen is undetermined. Trimming pared 2 bases from V and 0 bases from J, leaving 8 bases between. CDR1 is KGHSH and CDR2 is LQKENI in the germline V gene. The CDR3 has 15 amino acids. These data are taken from a study of vaccination and CD4 T cells after COVID-19. As for treatment: roughly ten-day PBMC culture with coronavirus spike peptide pools or control peptides (ViraFEST assay). Sequenced with the Oncomine TCR Beta short-read assay was DNA taken from cultured CD4+ T cells. TCRdb ran MiXCR on the PCR reads and lists one entry per CDR3 protein. The sample includes about 13,000 distinct CDR3 sequences, approximately 44% of them seen just once.

The clonotype comes from a human donor who had recovered from COVID-19. The chain uses TRBV18 and TRBJ1-5; D is possibly TRBD1 (5 bases). The sequencing sample was made of CD4+ T cells from blood, cultured in vitro. DNA for the CDR3: TGTGCCAGCTCACCAGGGCAGGGTAGCAATCAGCCCCAGCATTTT. This sequence encodes CASSPGQGSNQPQHF.